The 19 T cell receptor beta chains reported below all come from one sample, sequenced in a study of blood T cell repertoires in COVID-19. Sequenced by immunoSEQ multiplex PCR; TCRdb stores in-frame clones only, minus some. This sample has about 260,000 clones, with 75% to 90% found just once. The sequencing sample was made of PBMCs or T cells enriched from blood (not recorded which). All receptors come from a man aged 50 or older who had been exposed to COVID-19.

V gene TRBV28 combines with J gene TRBJ1-4; 10 bases are shared with TRBD1. Trimming cost V 6 bases and J 10 bases; bases outside gene matches: 11. Germline lookup yields CDR1 MDHEN and CDR2 SYDVKM. This CDR3 is 15 amino acids long. The CDR3 is CASRTVDRGRGKLFF. The DNA for the CDR3 is TGTGCCAGCAGAACCGTCGACAGGGGGCGAGGAAAACTGTTTTTT.

CDR3 bases: TGTGCCACCCGTAAGGGGTTGAATGAAAAACTGTTTTTT. This translates into CATRKGLNEKLFF. The J gene is TRBJ1-4, the V gene TRBV27; D possibly corresponds to TRBD1 (5 bases). This CDR3 spans 13 amino acids. CDR1 is MNHEY and CDR2 is SMNVEV in the germline V gene (reference sequence). Between the trimmed V and J ends, which lost 10 bases and 5 bases, there was a span of 14 bases.

This sequence joins TRBV15 and TRBJ2-1, with D possibly being TRBD2 (5 bases). Germline CDR1 LNHNV, CDR2 YYDKDF (reference sequence). The CDR3 has 13 amino acids. Between the trimmed V and J ends, which lost 0 bases and 8 bases, there was a span of 8 bases. This CDR3 reads CATSRDRRYEQFF. For the CDR3, the DNA is TGTGCCACCAGCAGAGATCGGAGGTATGAGCAGTTCTTC.

This clone was detected only once. The rearrangement links TRBV6-6 to TRBJ2-2, with 15 bases identical to TRBD2. Germline values: CDR1 MNHNY, CDR2 SVGAGI (reference sequence). V was clipped by 5 bases and J by 7 bases; unmatched bases: 14. The CDR3 sequence is 19 residues long. The CDR3 DNA reads as TGTGCCAGCAGTCTGATCTGGGGACTAGCGGGAGGACGGGGCGGGGAGCTGTTTTTT. It yields the protein CASSLIWGLAGGRGGELFF.

The chain couples TRBV5-1 to TRBJ1-2, with D unclear. The V and J ends lost 2 bases and 8 bases respectively, with 10 bases between them. The CDR3 sequence is 12 residues long. The V gene's germline CDR1 is SGHRS and CDR2 YFSETQ. The CDR3 region is CASSLEGWGYTF. Here the CDR3 DNA reads TGCGCCAGCAGCTTAGAGGGTTGGGGCTACACCTTC.

This chain links TRBV4-2 with TRBJ2-3, with 7 bases matching TRBD1. The CDR3 has 13 amino acids. J gave up 5 bases and V 4 bases, and 3 bases lay outside the gene matches. Germline CDR1 LGHNA, CDR2 YNFKEQ. CDR3 sequence: CASSPTGIDTQYF. Here the CDR3 DNA reads TGTGCCAGCAGCCCGACAGGGATAGATACGCAGTATTTT.

CDR3 sequence: CASTWGGFEAFF. CDR3 nucleotides: TGTGCCAGTACCTGGGGGGGTTTTGAAGCTTTCTTT. The rearrangement uses TRBV19 and TRBJ1-1; a weak D match, TRBD1 (5 bases). This CDR3 is 12 amino acids long. The germline CDR1 and CDR2 sequences are LNHDA and SQIVND (reference sequence). V lost 7 bases to trimming and J lost 7 bases, with 13 bases between them.

This chain connects TRBV2 to TRBJ1-5; D is unresolved. CDR1 SNHLY and CDR2 FYNNEI come from the germline V gene. The CDR3 contains 13 residues. The V gene lost 6 bases and the J gene lost 4 bases, with 10 bases spanning the gap. The CDR3 nucleotides are TGTGCCAGCAGAGCCCTGACAAATCAGCCCCAGCATTTT. Translated, it gives CASRALTNQPQHF.

The gene calls are TRBV28 and TRBJ2-5; TRBD2 agrees at 7 bases. J gave up 5 bases and V 6 bases, and 6 bases lay outside the gene matches. The germline V gene encodes CDR1 MDHEN and CDR2 SYDVKM. This CDR3 has 13 residues. Written as DNA, the CDR3 is TGTGCCAGCAGACTAGCGCGGAAGGAGACCCAGTACTTC. This gives the protein CASRLARKETQYF.

J is TRBJ2-5 and V is TRBV4-1, with 10 nucleotides matching TRBD1. Germline trimming cut 4 bases from V and 5 bases from J; bases unmatched to any gene: 7. CDR3 length: 15 amino acids. Per germline, CDR1 MGHRA and CDR2 YSYEKL. In DNA, the CDR3 is TGCGCCAGCAGCCCGCCCGGGACAGGGGACGAGACCCAGTACTTC. Translating gives CASSPPGTGDETQYF.

V is TRBV28 and J is TRBJ2-1, with a possible D match to TRBD2 (5 bases). The CDR3 covers 15 residues. Germline V lookup: CDR1 MDHEN, CDR2 SYDVKM. Trimming removed 4 bases from V and 1 base from J, with 11 bases in between. The CDR3 region is CASSSREGSYNEQFF. CDR3 sequence (DNA): TGTGCCAGCAGTTCACGGGAAGGTTCCTACAATGAGCAGTTCTTC.

The rearrangement joins TRBV19 to TRBJ1-5; D is perhaps TRBD1 (6 bases). Germline CDR1 LNHDA, CDR2 SQIVND (reference sequence). This CDR3 contains 13 residues. Trimming stripped 6 bases from V and 6 bases from J, with 12 bases between. The CDR3: CASSRGGGQPQHF. Here the CDR3 DNA reads TGTGCCAGTAGCAGGGGCGGGGGTCAGCCCCAGCATTTT.

This clone came up once. This chain joins TRBV18 and TRBJ2-3, with 10 positions matching TRBD1. This CDR3 has 16 amino acids. Germline trimming cut 4 bases from V and 7 bases from J; bases unmatched to any gene: 11. Germline CDR1 KGHSH, CDR2 LQKENI. The CDR3 sequence: CASSLYRDRGSNTQYF. The CDR3, as DNA: TGTGCCAGCTCACTTTATCGGGACAGGGGTTCGAATACGCAGTATTTT. The full variable domain, with the rest looked up from reference TRBV18 and TRBJ2-3, is NAGVMQNPRHLVRRRGQEARLRCSPMKGHSHVYWYRQLPEEGLKFMVYLQKENIIDESGMPKERFSAEFPKEGPSILRIQQVVRGDSAAYFCASSLYRDRGSNTQYFGPGTRLTVL.

The chain uses TRBV7-9 and TRBJ1-2; no clear D. Trimming took off 1 base at V and 0 bases at J, with 3 bases between the two ends. This CDR3 is 13 amino acids long. Germline CDR1 reads SEHNR; CDR2 reads FQNEAQ (reference sequence). The DNA of the CDR3 is TGTGCCAGCAGCTTAGTAGCTAACTATGGCTACACCTTC. Translation gives CASSLVANYGYTF.

The CDR3 coding sequence is TGTGCCAGCAGTTCCCAGGCCTATGGCTACACCTTC. It translates to CASSSQAYGYTF. The chain couples TRBV28 to TRBJ1-2; D unresolved. V was cut by 4 bases and J by 4 bases, with 7 bases left in between. Germline loops: CDR1 MDHEN, CDR2 SYDVKM. The CDR3 runs 12 residues.

The sample holds a few counts of this clone. The chain employs TRBV5-6 and TRBJ2-5; 7 bases map to TRBD2. This CDR3 has 15 amino acids. V trimming: 0 bases; J trimming: 5 bases; junction bases outside the gene matches: 7. Per germline, CDR1 SGHDT and CDR2 YYEEEE. The CDR3 here is CASSLAGLGGETQYF. CDR3 nucleotides: TGTGCCAGCAGCTTGGCAGGACTAGGAGGGGAGACCCAGTACTTC.

The V call is TRBV25-1, the J call TRBJ1-5; D ambiguous. Trimming shortened V by 4 bases and J by 6 bases, and 10 bases separated the two germline ends. CDR1 is MGHDK, CDR2 SYGVNS, per germline. CDR3 size: 13 residues. CDR3 nucleotides: TGTGCCAGCAGTGGGGCGGGCGGTCAGCCCCAGCATTTT. Translating it yields CASSGAGGQPQHF.

The chain couples TRBV5-4 to TRBJ2-7, with TRBD1 identical over 7 bases. This CDR3 is 14 amino acids long. Germline values: CDR1 SGHNT, CDR2 YYREEE (reference sequence). Losses at the gene ends were 0 bases for V and 5 bases for J; bases not matched to a gene: 5. CDR3 nucleotides: TGTGCCAGCAGCTTGGGGGTCCAGGGGGACGAGCAGTACGTC. The encoded protein is CASSLGVQGDEQYV.

This clone has a single count. The CDR3 region is CASSQGFDTEAFF. CDR3 in DNA: TGCGCCAGCAGCCAGGGATTTGACACTGAAGCTTTCTTT. The chain recombines TRBV5-1 with TRBJ1-1, with a weak D call TRBD1 (5 bases). Per germline, CDR1 SGHRS and CDR2 YFSETQ. The CDR3 has 13 amino acids. The germline V and J ends were trimmed by 4 bases and 3 bases, with 10 bases remaining between them.